This T cell receptor beta chain was sequenced in a study of blood T cells in healthy people across ages. It was with a sample-barcoded 5' primer and a J-beta primer mix that a second PCR of about 6 to 12 cycles was run. TCRdb independently ran MiXCR on the 5' RACE reads; one entry per CDR3 protein. The sample shows 550,000 to 750,000 distinct CDR3 sequences, over 20% of them seen only once. The TCR sequence derives from a man between 65 and 79 years old in good health. Sequences were obtained from blood.

CDR3 DNA sequence: TGTGCCAGCAGAAGACAGGGGGCTCTCTATGGCTACACCTTC. The encoded protein is CASRRQGALYGYTF. The chain couples TRBV6-5 to TRBJ1-2; 10 nucleotides align to TRBD1. The CDR3 length is 14 residues. J was trimmed by 4 bases and V by 6 bases; bases with no gene match: 5. Germline loops: CDR1 MNHEY, CDR2 SVGAGI.